This TCR beta chain was obtained from a study of blood T cell repertoires in COVID-19 (dated by TCRdb to 2018 to 2020). Concerning the study at large: Samples covering the acute and convalescent phases of COVID-19 were provided by collaborators in the United States, Italy and Spain. The samples were drawn from the first 160 participants of the ongoing ImmuneRACE study and from 1,254 subjects provided by 6 global collaborators. The dataset comprised deeply sampled blood TCRbeta repertoires from subjects exposed to, actively infected with, or recovered from COVID-19. Where available, HLA class I and class II types were taken from metadata supplied by the sample provider and were not determined by assay-based typing. The prospective study material was composed of cDNA or gDNA derived from T cells, B-cell-depleted T cells, or PBMCs. The repertoires were released in a freely available public database intended as a resource for research on the immune response to SARS-CoV-2. Sample metadata almost always included a de-identified subject ID, COVID-19 status, age in years and sex.

Paper-wide results and their limitations: Clinical and demographic metadata were provided uncurated, with the amount varying by source and participant.

Participants in the prospective study were aged roughly 18 to 100 years, lived in 20 to 25 United States geographic areas, and enrolled through a virtual design. Cohort assignment in the prospective study relied on participant-reported clinical history from a screening survey and a study questionnaire. A participant counted as exposed if, within 2 weeks of entering the study, that participant had been in contact with someone who had a PCR-confirmed or clinician-diagnosed COVID-19 case. In the prospective study, whole blood, serum and a nasopharyngeal or oropharyngeal swab were collected from each participant by mobile phlebotomists. Over an approximately 2-month period, participants in the prospective study had the option of providing additional blood draws and questionnaires. Blood samples from the prospective study were shipped frozen or at room temperature prior to DNA extraction. TCRbeta CDR3 regions were amplified from genomic DNA using the immunoSEQ Assay, a bias-controlled multiplex PCR. In the authors' own workflow: Within the assay, amplification of reference gene primers was used to estimate how many nucleated cells each sample contained. To quantify the absolute abundance of each unique TCRbeta CDR3 rearrangement, sequence reads were collapsed and filtered. For each sample, productive Simpson clonality was calculated by taking the square root of Simpson's diversity index across productive rearrangements. This immuneACCESS table, as held by TCRdb, lists in-frame sequences with V and J called but not all clones. Of the missing ones, under half trace to an unresolved V gene in checked studies; the others have no known cause. The DNA was the basis for D and trimming; V, J and clone size are from that table. The table for this sample lists around 200,000 clones; approximately 86% of them were counted only once. Together, the top ten hold roughly 4.5% of the sample.

Comments on this clone: Its cognate antigen has yet to be identified. Per-base qualities were not stored, and no clone one base away is much larger.

Sequencing was carried out using PBMCs or T cells enriched from blood (not recorded which). This sequence originates from a woman aged 30 to 39 who had been exposed to COVID-19.

The CDR3 region reads CASSLNGRSYEQYF. The nucleotides are TGTGCCAGCAGCTTAAATGGCCGTTCCTACGAGCAGTACTTC. The chain uses TRBV13 and TRBJ2-7; the D gene is not confidently resolved. There are 14 amino acids in the CDR3, from cysteine to phenylalanine inclusive. The entry retains the CDR3 DNA only, 42 bases that are in frame from base 1. CDR1 and CDR2 were assigned from the germline V gene (reference sequence) as PRHDT and FYEKMQ. The V and J ends are trimmed by 2 bases and 1 base, leaving 9 bases between them.